Sequencing of this T cell receptor beta chain was carried out in a study of T cell responses to AZD1222 COVID-19 vaccine. The method was immunoSEQ multiplex PCR; TCRdb's version includes in-frame clones alone and lacks a portion of them. Here the sample spans about 140,000 clones, just over 90% being singletons. A note on this clone: What it binds is not known.

Study-wide points: Repertoires in all cases were sampled only once the peak T cell response had passed. Spike-specific TCRs gained breadth and depth after people received two AZD1222 doses. Among AZD1222 vaccinees, only 5 to 7 were seropositive at baseline. Per reports, nearly half of all spike-specific TCRs target regions that are unmutated in variants.

Trimming removed 1 base from V and 0 bases from J; junction bases left unmatched: 0. This CDR3 region has 15 residues. The germline CDR1 and CDR2 sequences are SGHAT and FQNNGV. The V gene is TRBV11-2, the J gene TRBJ2-7; the match to TRBD1 covers 10 bases. The sequence was collected from an adult in good health. The material sequenced was peripheral blood, taken on day 0 of AZD1222 vaccination. This CDR3 reads CASSLGQGASYEQYF. The CDR3 DNA follows: TGTGCCAGCAGCTTAGGACAGGGGGCCTCCTACGAGCAGTACTTC.